These 14 T cell receptor beta chains share one sample of origin, sequenced in a study of PD-1 blockade in classical Hodgkin lymphoma (dated by TCRdb to about 2020). Library creation used the immunoSEQ multiplex PCR assay. TCRdb stores this immuneACCESS table with in-frame sequences only. Part of the clones is absent; in the studies checked, under half of the shortfall reflects unresolved V genes, and no reason is known for the rest. The sample data list over 15,000 clones, and approximately 80% of these were observed just once. Around 37% of the sample is in the top ten clones. This sample's time point label indicates: cycle 2 day 1 (C2D1) of nivolumab. Every trial patient had relapsed after autologous stem cell transplantation, and cohorts A, B and C differed in prior brentuximab vedotin exposure. This sample comprised peripheral blood mononuclear cells (PBMCs), obtained before the second cycle of nivolumab. Source of these receptors: a human donor with classical Hodgkin lymphoma.

The chain joins TRBV9 to TRBJ2-3; a weak D match, TRBD2 (5 bases). Germline V gives CDR1 SGDLS, CDR2 YYNGEE. The CDR3 consists of 15 residues. V was clipped by 10 bases and J by 4 bases, with 22 bases between them. CDR3 region: CASSGVGRIADTQYF. The CDR3 DNA sequence: TGTGCCTCGAGTGGCGTTGGGAGAATCGCAGATACGCAGTATTTT.

This clone was detected only once. The V gene is TRBV6-5, the J gene TRBJ1-1; possibly TRBD1 for D (6 bases). Germline V gene lookup returns CDR1 MNHEY and CDR2 SVGAGI. V lost 8 bases, J lost 5 bases, and 21 bases lay in between. The CDR3 covers 15 residues. CDR3 in DNA: TGTGCCAGCTTCCCCTGGGGGGGGCGCCTTACTGAAGCTTTCTTT. The encoded protein is CASFPWGGRLTEAFF.

This chain connects TRBV7-8 to TRBJ2-5, with unresolved D. The CDR3 contains 14 residues. CDR1 is SGHVS and CDR2 is FQNEAQ in the germline V gene. V gave up 4 bases and J gave up 0 bases, with 9 bases separating them. The CDR3, as DNA: TGTGCCAGCAGCTCACGGACGTACCAAGAGACCCAGTACTTC. This encodes CASSSRTYQETQYF.

The chain recombines TRBV20-1 with TRBJ1-2, with D possibly being TRBD1 (5 bases). CDR1 and CDR2 (germline): DFQATT, SNEGSKA (reference sequence). Trimming pared 4 bases from V and 2 bases from J, leaving 5 bases between. The CDR3 is 11 residues long. The CDR3 loop reads CSAKGNYGYTF. In DNA, the CDR3 is TGCAGTGCTAAGGGGAACTATGGCTACACCTTC.

The rearrangement uses TRBV7-2 and TRBJ1-4; 8 nucleotides agree with TRBD1. J gave up 3 bases and V 6 bases, and 6 bases lay outside the gene matches. CDR3 length equals 15 residues. Germline V gene data show CDR1 as SGHTA and CDR2 as FQGNSA. CDR3 sequence: CASSPGQGANEKLFF. The CDR3 region has the DNA TGTGCCAGCAGTCCCGGACAGGGAGCTAATGAAAAACTGTTTTTT.

This clone appeared a few times. V is TRBV2 and J is TRBJ2-1; perhaps TRBD1 as D (6 bases). The CDR3 totals 15 residues. Trimming removed 4 bases at V and 4 bases at J, with 14 bases between. CDR1 and CDR2 (germline): SNHLY, FYNNEI. CDR3 protein: CASSGLGGRYNEQFF. The CDR3 DNA reads TGTGCCAGCAGTGGTTTAGGGGGACGATACAATGAGCAGTTCTTC.

The rearrangement uses TRBV14 and TRBJ2-2; D not resolved. The CDR3 consists of 15 residues. CDR1 and CDR2 from the germline V gene are SGHDN and FVKESK. V was trimmed by 3 bases and J by 6 bases, leaving 14 bases between them. CDR3 coding DNA: TGTGCCAGCAGCCAGAGACCGACATGGGCCGGGGAGCTGTTTTTT. Protein: CASSQRPTWAGELFF. Full variable domain (missing parts from reference TRBV14 and TRBJ2-2): EAGVTQFPSHSVIEKGQTVTLRCDPISGHDNLYWYRRVMGKEIKFLLHFVKESKQDESGMPNNRFLAERTGGTYSTLKVQPAELEDSGVYFCASSQRPTWAGELFFGEGSRLTVL.

The V call is TRBV9, the J call TRBJ2-1; TRBD1 agrees at 12 bases. Trimming took 0 bases from V and 8 from J; bases not matched to a gene: 6. The CDR3 has 16 amino acids. Germline CDR1 SGDLS, CDR2 YYNGEE. The CDR3 DNA reads as TGTGCCAGCAGCGTAGACCCGGGACAGGGGGCTGATGAGCAGTTCTTC. It encodes CASSVDPGQGADEQFF.

The chain joins TRBV6-5 to TRBJ2-2; D might be TRBD1 or TRBD2, each matching 6 bases. The CDR3 totals 15 residues. Germline assignment: CDR1 MNHEY and CDR2 SVGAGI. V lost 2 bases to trimming and J lost 4 bases, with 11 bases between them. The CDR3: CASSYGGGATGELFF. CDR3 sequence (DNA): TGTGCCAGCAGTTACGGGGGCGGGGCCACCGGGGAGCTGTTTTTT.

This clone was detected only a few times. The rearrangement links TRBV11-2 to TRBJ1-1; no clear D. Deletions cut 1 base from V and 4 bases from J, with 10 bases between. This CDR3 spans 14 amino acids. The V gene's germline CDR1 is SGHAT and CDR2 FQNNGV. In DNA, the CDR3 is TGTGCCAGCAGCTTAGTAGTCCGGGGCACTGAAGCTTTCTTT. Translation gives CASSLVVRGTEAFF.

This chain links TRBV5-1 with TRBJ2-5; 11 positions match TRBD2. V lost 8 bases to trimming and J lost 5 bases; unmatched junction nucleotides: 8. This CDR3 is built from 14 residues. Germline assignment: CDR1 SGHRS and CDR2 YFSETQ. In DNA, the CDR3 is TGCGCCAGTGCTACTACTAGCGGGAGTGAGACCCAGTACTTC. Translation gives CASATTSGSETQYF. The entire variable domain, with the rest obtained from reference TRBV5-1 and TRBJ2-5, is as follows: KAGVTQTPRYLIKTRGQQVTLSCSPISGHRSVSWYQQTPGQGLQFLFEYFSETQRNKGNFPGRFSGRQFSNSRSEMNVSTLELGDSALYLCASATTSGSETQYFGPGTRLLVL.

The chain employs TRBV9 and TRBJ2-5, with D perhaps matching TRBD1 (6 bases). CDR3 length equals 14 residues. CDR1 SGDLS and CDR2 YYNGEE come from the germline V gene. Trimming cost V 3 bases and J 1 base, with 10 bases left between them. The CDR3 spells CASSGPRGQETQYF. Here the CDR3 DNA reads TGTGCCAGCAGCGGACCCAGGGGCCAAGAGACCCAGTACTTC.

The genes are TRBV28 and TRBJ2-5, with D unclear. This CDR3 has 13 residues. Germline-derived CDR1 and CDR2 are MDHEN and SYDVKM. V lost 3 bases to trimming and J lost 4 bases, with 9 bases between them. The CDR3: CASSLSLGETQYF. Written as DNA, the CDR3 is TGTGCCAGCAGTTTGAGCCTAGGAGAGACCCAGTACTTC.

The V gene is TRBV29-1, the J gene TRBJ2-3, with D maybe TRBD1 (6 bases). Trimming left V 8 bases short and J 3 bases short, with 24 bases between. The germline V gene has CDR1 SQVTM and CDR2 ANQGSEA. The CDR3 is 16 residues long. CDR3 bases: TGCAGCTTATCACTCGGGACACACTCTGGAACAGATACGCAGTATTTT. It encodes CSLSLGTHSGTDTQYF.